A selection of T cell receptor beta chains follows, all from one sample in a study of OX40 agonist ivuxolimab in advanced cancers. Sequencing was performed with immunoSEQ multiplex PCR; in TCRdb, only in-frame clones are kept and a portion is missing. The table records fewer than 100,000 clones, roughly 90% of them present only once. Sample: CD4+ or CD8+ T cells sorted from blood, taken in a trial of the OX40 agonist ivuxolimab. These receptors were collected from an adult with an advanced solid tumor such as melanoma, head and neck, liver or kidney cancer. The CDR3 runs from the conserved cysteine through the conserved F or W. Each record gives: J gene, V gene, CDR3 protein.

TRBJ1-1	TRBV5-1	CASSLEVFTEAFF
TRBJ2-1	TRBV15	CATSRDSRDEQFF
TRBJ2-7	TRBV5-1	CASSPGWADRGYEQYF
TRBJ2-1	TRBV4-1	CASSHALAGGNEQFF
TRBJ2-3	TRBV11-1	CASRTNTYGTDTQYF
TRBJ2-5	TRBV6-5	CASSGGRGETQYF
TRBJ1-1	TRBV5-4	CASSPLTGRNTEAFF
TRBJ2-7	TRBV30	CAWSVYPPAEQYF
TRBJ2-5	TRBV5-1	CASSLVQETQYF
TRBJ2-2	TRBV10-2	CASSESRAGELFF
TRBJ2-2	TRBV6-5	CASSYRIGELFF
TRBJ2-3	TRBV7-3	CASSSSGTSGATQYF
TRBJ1-2	TRBV28	CASSLSPGAGRMTGYTF
TRBJ2-7	TRBV7-2	CASSLQEISYEQYF
TRBJ1-2	TRBV28	CASSKPGRELGGYTF
TRBJ2-1	TRBV7-2	CASSLASGNNEQFF
TRBJ2-5	TRBV28	CASKPFGPLKETQYF
TRBJ1-5	TRBV28	CASGQMGPSNQPQHF
TRBJ1-2	TRBV18	CASSPPGTGSGYTF
TRBJ2-1	TRBV2	CASSDVVSGNNEQFF
TRBJ2-3	TRBV14	CASSQANGLADTQYF
TRBJ2-3	TRBV9	CASSSSADTQYF
TRBJ2-7	TRBV28	CASMGLAGGYEQYF
TRBJ2-7	TRBV11-2	CASSLAGVGEQYF
TRBJ1-5	TRBV15	CATSRVSRGQPQHF
TRBJ1-5	TRBV7-2	CASSLGGSGRQPQHF
TRBJ2-1	TRBV7-2	CASSSQRSAREQFF
TRBJ1-2	TRBV9	CASSVTGTYGYTF
NA	TRBV28	CASSSTDYYEQYF
TRBJ2-2	TRBV9	CASSVSGTGQGSGELFF
TRBJ2-7	TRBV25-1	CASSEGEGTEQYF
TRBJ2-5	TRBV15	CATSRDKGHPGQETQYF
TRBJ2-7	TRBV4-2	CASSQDRGSEQYF
TRBJ2-2	TRBV6-5	CASSYRITTGELFF
TRBJ2-7	TRBV2	CASTGTLGGHEQYF
TRBJ1-4	TRBV19	CASSMAGRFINEKLFF
TRBJ1-2	TRBV2	CASSAQGHGYTF
TRBJ2-5	TRBV27	CASSLSSPRAQETQYF
TRBJ2-2	TRBV4-2	CASSQGLAGTKWLNTGELFF
TRBJ2-3	TRBV10-1	CASRGPPQGHPCSTDTQYF
TRBJ2-2	TRBV28	CASRVAGDGDTGELFF
TRBJ2-2	TRBV27	CASSPGPNTGELFF
TRBJ2-1	TRBV18	CASSVAGEVNEQFF
TRBJ2-3	TRBV4-2	CASSRYEGGVDTDTQYF
TRBJ2-1	TRBV27	CASPFSAGVNEQFF
TRBJ2-2	TRBV27	CASSPLGQTNTGELFF
TRBJ2-1	TRBV10-1	CASSDGLAGPTPGDEQFF
TRBJ2-3	TRBV9	CASSAPAGREVYSDTQYF
TRBJ2-2	TRBV18	CASRYGGAIAGELFF